The entry below describes one TCR beta chain. Measured with immunoSEQ multiplex PCR; TCRdb has only the in-frame clones, and not every one. Among approximately 130,000 clones listed, more than 70% were seen once. This sample was included in a study of control samples from healthy donors and cancer patients. Germline values: CDR1 SNHLY, CDR2 FYNNEI. This CDR3 is built from 13 residues. The germline V and J ends were trimmed by 6 bases and 8 bases, with 16 bases remaining between them. This sequence was found in a man aged 50 to 60 in good health. The chain combines TRBV2 with TRBJ1-2; possible D gene TRBD1, 6 bases. Sequencing used blood. Written as DNA, the CDR3 is TGTGCCAGCAGCGACAGGCGGCTCGGCGGCTACACCTTC. Translated, it gives CASSDRRLGGYTF. The full variable domain, completed using reference TRBV2 and TRBJ1-2, is EPEVTQTPSHQVTQMGQEVILRCVPISNHLYFYWYRQILGQKVEFLVSFYNNEISEKSEIFDDQFSVERPDGSNFTLKIRSTKLEDSAMYFCASSDRRLGGYTFGSGTRLTVV.